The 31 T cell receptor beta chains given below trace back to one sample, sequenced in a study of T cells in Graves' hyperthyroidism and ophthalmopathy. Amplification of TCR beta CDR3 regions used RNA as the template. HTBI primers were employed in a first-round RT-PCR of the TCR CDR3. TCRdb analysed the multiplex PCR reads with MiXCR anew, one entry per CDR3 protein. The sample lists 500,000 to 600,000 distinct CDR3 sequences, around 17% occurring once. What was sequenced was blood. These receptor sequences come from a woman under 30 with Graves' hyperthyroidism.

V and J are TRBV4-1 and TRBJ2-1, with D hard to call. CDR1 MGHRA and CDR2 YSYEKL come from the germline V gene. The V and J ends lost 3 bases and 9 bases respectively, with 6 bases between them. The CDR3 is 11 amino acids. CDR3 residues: CASSHMGEQFF. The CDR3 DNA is TGCGCCAGCAGCCATATGGGTGAGCAGTTCTTC.

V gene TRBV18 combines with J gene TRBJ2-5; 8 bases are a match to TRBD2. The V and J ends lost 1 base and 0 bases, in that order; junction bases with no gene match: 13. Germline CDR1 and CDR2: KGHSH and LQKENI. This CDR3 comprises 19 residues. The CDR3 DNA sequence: TGTGCCAGCTCACCACGGGTTTTATCAACTAGCGGATACCAAGAGACCCAGTACTTC. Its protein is CASSPRVLSTSGYQETQYF.

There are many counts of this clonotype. CDR3 loop: CASSWGFYGYTF. The CDR3, as DNA: TGTGCCAGTTCATGGGGGTTCTATGGCTACACCTTC. The chain combines TRBV19 with TRBJ1-2, with D possibly TRBD1 on 5 matching bases. CDR3 length: 12 amino acids. Germline V CDR1 and CDR2: LNHDA, SQIVND (reference sequence). V was cut by 8 bases and J by 4 bases, with 11 bases left in between.

The CDR3 loop is CASSQNKASGNTIYF. The CDR3 DNA sequence: TGTGCCAGCAGTCAAAACAAGGCCAGTGGAAACACCATATATTTT. The rearrangement joins TRBV7-2 to TRBJ1-3, with no clear D. This CDR3 is 15 amino acids long. Germline CDR1 SGHTA, CDR2 FQGNSA. Trimming shortened V by 6 bases and J by 3 bases, and 15 bases separated the two germline ends.

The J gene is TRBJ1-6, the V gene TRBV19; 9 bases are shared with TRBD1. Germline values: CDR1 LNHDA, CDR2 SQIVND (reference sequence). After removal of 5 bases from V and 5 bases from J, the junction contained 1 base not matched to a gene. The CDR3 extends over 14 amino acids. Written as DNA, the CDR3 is TGTGCCAGTAGTTGGACAGGGGATAATTCACCCCTCCACTTT. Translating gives CASSWTGDNSPLHF.

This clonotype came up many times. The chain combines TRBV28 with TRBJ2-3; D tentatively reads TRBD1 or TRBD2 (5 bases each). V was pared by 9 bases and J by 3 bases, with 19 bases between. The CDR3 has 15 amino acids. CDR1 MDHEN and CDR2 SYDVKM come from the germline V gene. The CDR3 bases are TGTGCCAGTGCCAGGGACCCCCTTAGGACAGATACGCAGTATTTT. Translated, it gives CASARDPLRTDTQYF.

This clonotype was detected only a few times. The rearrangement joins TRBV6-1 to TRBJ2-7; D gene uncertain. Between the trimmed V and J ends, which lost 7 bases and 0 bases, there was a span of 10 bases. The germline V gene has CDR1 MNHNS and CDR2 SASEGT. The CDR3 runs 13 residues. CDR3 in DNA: TGTGCCAGCACTGGAAGCAGCTCCTACGAGCAGTACTTC. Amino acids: CASTGSSSYEQYF.

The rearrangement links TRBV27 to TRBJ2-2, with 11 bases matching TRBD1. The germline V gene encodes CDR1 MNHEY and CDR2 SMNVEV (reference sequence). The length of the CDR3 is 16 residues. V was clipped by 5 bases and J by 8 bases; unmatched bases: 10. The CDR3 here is CASSPPPDRGPGELFF. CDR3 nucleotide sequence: TGTGCCAGCAGTCCTCCCCCGGACAGGGGGCCGGGGGAGCTGTTTTTT.

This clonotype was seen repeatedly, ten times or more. This CDR3 reads CAWRLAYEQYF. The CDR3 nucleotides read TGTGCCTGGAGACTAGCCTACGAGCAGTACTTC. The chain uses TRBV30 and TRBJ2-7; a possible D gene is TRBD2 (5 bases). Germline V lookup: CDR1 GTSNPN, CDR2 SVGIG (reference sequence). V lost 3 bases and J lost 2, with 5 bases in between. The length of the CDR3 is 11 residues.

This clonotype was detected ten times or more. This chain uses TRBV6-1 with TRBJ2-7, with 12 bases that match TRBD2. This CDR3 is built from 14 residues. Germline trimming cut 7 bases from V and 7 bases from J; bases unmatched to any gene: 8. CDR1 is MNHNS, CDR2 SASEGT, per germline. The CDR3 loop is CASTGLAGISEQYF. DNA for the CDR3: TGTGCCAGCACCGGACTAGCGGGAATCTCTGAGCAGTACTTC.

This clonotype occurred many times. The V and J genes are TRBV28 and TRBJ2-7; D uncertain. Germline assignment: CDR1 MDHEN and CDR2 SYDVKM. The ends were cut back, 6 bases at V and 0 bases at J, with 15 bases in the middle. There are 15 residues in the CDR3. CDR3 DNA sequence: TGTGCCAGCAGCAACGGCCGAACCTTCTCCTACGAGCAGTACTTC. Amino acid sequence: CASSNGRTFSYEQYF.

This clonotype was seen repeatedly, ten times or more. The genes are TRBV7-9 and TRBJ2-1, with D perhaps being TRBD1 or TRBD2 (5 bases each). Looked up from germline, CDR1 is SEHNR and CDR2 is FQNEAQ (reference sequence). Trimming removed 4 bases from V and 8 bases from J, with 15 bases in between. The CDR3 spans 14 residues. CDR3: CASSYRLGVHEQFF. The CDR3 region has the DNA TGTGCCAGCAGCTATCGGCTGGGGGTTCATGAGCAGTTCTTC.

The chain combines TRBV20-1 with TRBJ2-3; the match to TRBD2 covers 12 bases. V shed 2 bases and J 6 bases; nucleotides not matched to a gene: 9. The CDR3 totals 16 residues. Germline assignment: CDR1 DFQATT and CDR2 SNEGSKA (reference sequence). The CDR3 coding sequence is TGCAGTGCTAGATCCAGGACTAGCGGGACGTTCGATACGCAGTATTTT. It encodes CSARSRTSGTFDTQYF.

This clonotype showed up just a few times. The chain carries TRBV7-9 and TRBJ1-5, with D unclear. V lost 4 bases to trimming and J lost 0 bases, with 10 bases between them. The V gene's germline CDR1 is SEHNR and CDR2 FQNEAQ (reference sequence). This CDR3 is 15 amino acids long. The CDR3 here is CASSSFKDSNQPQHF. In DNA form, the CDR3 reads TGTGCCAGCAGCTCCTTTAAAGATAGCAATCAGCCCCAGCATTTT.

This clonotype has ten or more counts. The CDR3 DNA is TGCAGTGCCCACCCCAGGGTAGGCAATCAGCCCCAGCATTTT. This gives the protein CSAHPRVGNQPQHF. The V gene is TRBV20-1, the J gene TRBJ1-5; D is possibly TRBD1 (5 bases). V was shortened by 6 bases and J by 2 bases, with 14 bases between the two germline ends. Germline CDR1 reads DFQATT; CDR2 reads SNEGSKA (reference sequence). This CDR3 is built from 14 residues.

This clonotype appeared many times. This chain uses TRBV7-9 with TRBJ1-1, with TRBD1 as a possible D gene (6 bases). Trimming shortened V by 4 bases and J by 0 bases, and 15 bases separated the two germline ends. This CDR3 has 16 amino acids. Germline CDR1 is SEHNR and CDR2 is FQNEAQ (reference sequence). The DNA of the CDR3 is TGTGCCAGCAGCTCAGACAGGAGCAGCATGAACACTGAAGCTTTCTTT. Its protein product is CASSSDRSSMNTEAFF. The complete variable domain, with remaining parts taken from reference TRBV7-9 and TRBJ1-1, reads DTGVSQNPRHKITKRGQNVTFRCDPISEHNRLYWYRQTLGQGPEFLTYFQNEAQLEKSRLLSDRFSAERPKGSFSTLEIQRTEQGDSAMYLCASSSDRSSMNTEAFFGQGTRLTVV.

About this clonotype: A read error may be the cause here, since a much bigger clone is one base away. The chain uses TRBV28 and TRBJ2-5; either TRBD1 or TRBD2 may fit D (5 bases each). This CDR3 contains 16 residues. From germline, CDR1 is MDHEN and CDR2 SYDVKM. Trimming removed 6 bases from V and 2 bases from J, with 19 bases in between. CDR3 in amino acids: CASSPGGWWGQETQYF. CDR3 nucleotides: TGTGCCAGCAGCCCTGGAGGTTGGTGGGGGCAAGAGACCCAGTACTTC.

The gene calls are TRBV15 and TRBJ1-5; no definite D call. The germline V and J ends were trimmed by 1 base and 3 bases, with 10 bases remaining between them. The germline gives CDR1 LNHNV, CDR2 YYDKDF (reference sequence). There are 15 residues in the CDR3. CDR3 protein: CATSRVAESNQPQHF. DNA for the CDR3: TGTGCCACCAGCAGAGTGGCAGAATCCAATCAGCCCCAGCATTTT.

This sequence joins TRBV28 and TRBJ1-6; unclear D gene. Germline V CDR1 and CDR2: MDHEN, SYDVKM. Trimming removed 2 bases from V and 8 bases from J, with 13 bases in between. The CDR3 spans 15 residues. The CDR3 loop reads CASSLPGPAHSPLHF. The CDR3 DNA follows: TGTGCCAGCAGTTTACCGGGCCCGGCCCATTCACCCCTCCACTTT.

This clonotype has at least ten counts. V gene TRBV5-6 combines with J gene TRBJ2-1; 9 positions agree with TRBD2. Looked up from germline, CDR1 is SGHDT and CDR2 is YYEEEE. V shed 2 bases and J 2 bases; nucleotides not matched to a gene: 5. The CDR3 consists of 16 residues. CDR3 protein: CASSFNGLATYNEQFF. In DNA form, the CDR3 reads TGTGCCAGCAGCTTCAACGGACTAGCGACCTACAATGAGCAGTTCTTC.

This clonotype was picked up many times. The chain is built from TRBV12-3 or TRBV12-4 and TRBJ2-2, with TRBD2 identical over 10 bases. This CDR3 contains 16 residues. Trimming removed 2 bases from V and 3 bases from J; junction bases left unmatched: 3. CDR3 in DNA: TGTGCCAGCAGTTTAAGCGGGAGGGGATACACCGGGGAGCTGTTTTTT. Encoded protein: CASSLSGRGYTGELFF.

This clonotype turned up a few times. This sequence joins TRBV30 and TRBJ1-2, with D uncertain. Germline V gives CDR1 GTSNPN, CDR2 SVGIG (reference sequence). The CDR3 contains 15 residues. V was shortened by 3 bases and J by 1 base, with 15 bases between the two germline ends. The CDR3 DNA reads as TGTGCCTGGAGACCCCCGCCGGGCAGTAACTATGGCTACACCTTC. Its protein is CAWRPPPGSNYGYTF.

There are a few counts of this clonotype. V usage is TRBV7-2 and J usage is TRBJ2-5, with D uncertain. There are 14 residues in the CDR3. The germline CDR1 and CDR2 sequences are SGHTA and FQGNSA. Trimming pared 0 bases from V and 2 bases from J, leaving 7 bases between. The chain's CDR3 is CASSLASGQETQYF. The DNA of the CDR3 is TGTGCCAGCAGCTTAGCTTCGGGTCAAGAGACCCAGTACTTC.

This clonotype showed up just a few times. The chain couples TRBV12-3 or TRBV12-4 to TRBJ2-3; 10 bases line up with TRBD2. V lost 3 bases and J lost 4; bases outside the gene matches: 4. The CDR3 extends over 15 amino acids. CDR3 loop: CASSFSGRSPDTQYF. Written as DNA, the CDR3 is TGTGCCAGCAGTTTTAGCGGGAGGTCCCCAGATACGCAGTATTTT.

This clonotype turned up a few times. CDR3 sequence reads: CASSPVAGNTDTQYF. Written as DNA, the CDR3 is TGTGCCAGCAGTCCGGTAGCGGGGAACACAGATACGCAGTATTTT. This chain joins TRBV6-1 and TRBJ2-3; 8 positions match TRBD2. V lost 5 bases to trimming and J lost 2 bases; unmatched junction nucleotides: 6. Germline CDR1 MNHNS, CDR2 SASEGT. CDR3 size: 15 residues.

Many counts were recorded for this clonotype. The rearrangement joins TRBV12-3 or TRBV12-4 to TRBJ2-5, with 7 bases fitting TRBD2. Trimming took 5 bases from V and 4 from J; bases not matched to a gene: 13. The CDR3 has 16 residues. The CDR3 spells CASSHDYRGERETQYF. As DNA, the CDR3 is TGTGCCAGCAGTCACGACTACCGGGGGGAGCGAGAGACCCAGTACTTC.

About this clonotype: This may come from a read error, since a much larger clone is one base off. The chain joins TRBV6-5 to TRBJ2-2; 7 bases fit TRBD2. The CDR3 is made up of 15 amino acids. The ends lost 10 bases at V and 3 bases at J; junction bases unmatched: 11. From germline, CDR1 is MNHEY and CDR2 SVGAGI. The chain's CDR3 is CATWNGEGHTGELFF. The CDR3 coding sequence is TGTGCCACTTGGAATGGGGAGGGCCACACCGGGGAGCTGTTTTTT.

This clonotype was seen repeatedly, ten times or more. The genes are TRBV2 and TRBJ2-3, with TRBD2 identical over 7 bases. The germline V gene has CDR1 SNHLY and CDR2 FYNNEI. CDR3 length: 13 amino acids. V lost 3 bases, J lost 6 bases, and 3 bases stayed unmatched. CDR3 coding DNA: TGTGCCAGCAGTGAGGGGGGGGAGGATACGCAGTATTTT. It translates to CASSEGGEDTQYF.

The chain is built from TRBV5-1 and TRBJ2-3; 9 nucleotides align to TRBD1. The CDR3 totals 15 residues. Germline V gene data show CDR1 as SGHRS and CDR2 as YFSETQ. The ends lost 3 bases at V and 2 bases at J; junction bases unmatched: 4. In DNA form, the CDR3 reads TGCGCCAGCAGCTGGGGGGACAGGGTCACAGATACGCAGTATTTT. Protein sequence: CASSWGDRVTDTQYF.

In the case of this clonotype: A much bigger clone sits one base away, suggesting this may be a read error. In DNA, the CDR3 is TGTGCCAGCAGCGGTGACAGGGGAAACTATGGCTGCACCTTC. Translating gives CASSGDRGNYGCTF. The V and J genes are TRBV5-6 and TRBJ1-2; TRBD1 agrees at 8 bases. CDR3 length equals 14 residues. The germline V gene encodes CDR1 SGHDT and CDR2 YYEEEE.

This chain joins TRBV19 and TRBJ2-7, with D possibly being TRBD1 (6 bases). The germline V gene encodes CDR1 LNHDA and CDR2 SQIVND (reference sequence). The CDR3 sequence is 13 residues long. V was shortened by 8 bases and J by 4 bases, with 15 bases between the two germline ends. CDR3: CASAPGTSYEQYF. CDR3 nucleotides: TGTGCCAGTGCTCCCGGGACATCTTACGAGCAGTACTTC.